This T cell receptor (beta chain) stems from a study of response to subunit inactivated influenza vaccine. TCRdb re-analysed the RT-PCR reads in MiXCR, keeping a single row per CDR3 protein. The table shows around 790,000 distinct CDR3 sequences, with 21% occurring only once. This clonotype turned up a few times. Germline CDR1 is MNHEY and CDR2 is SMNVEV (reference sequence). The V and J ends lost 5 bases and 6 bases, in that order; junction bases with no gene match: 11. The CDR3 covers 17 residues. The sequencing used PBMCs from blood, collected around 5 days after vaccination. The TCR comes from a man aged 45 to 65 who received an inactivated influenza vaccine. The rearrangement joins TRBV27 to TRBJ2-2; 11 bases match TRBD2. This chain's CDR3 is CASSRLAGNRASGELFF. In DNA, the CDR3 is TGTGCCAGCAGTCGACTAGCGGGGAATAGAGCGTCCGGGGAGCTGTTTTTT.